Below are 23 T cell receptor beta chains sequenced from a single sample in a study of shared clonotypes between healthy human individuals. The protocol was immunoSEQ multiplex PCR, while the TCRdb copy is restricted to in-frame clones and leaves out a portion. The repertoire holds about 530,000 clones, with approximately 95% as singletons. The sample taken for sequencing was naive CD4+ T cells sorted from blood. As to subset: CD45RA+ positively selected. The source of these receptors is a woman aged 25 to 39 in good health.

The gene calls are TRBV25-1 and TRBJ1-1; tentatively, D is TRBD1 (5 bases). The CDR3 length is 16 residues. V dropped 3 bases and J dropped 1 base, with 15 bases sitting between them. The germline gives CDR1 MGHDK, CDR2 SYGVNS. In DNA form, the CDR3 reads TGTGCCAGCAGTGATCCCCAGGGTGCGGGGAACACTGAAGCTTTCTTT. Translated: CASSDPQGAGNTEAFF.

The genes are TRBV28 and TRBJ2-7; TRBD2 matches 12 bases. CDR3 length equals 15 residues. Per germline, CDR1 MDHEN and CDR2 SYDVKM. Unmatched junction bases numbered 2, after V lost 1 base and J lost 4 bases. The DNA for the CDR3 is TGTGCCAGCAGTTTATCGACTAGCGGGAGTTACGAGCAGTACTTC. Residues: CASSLSTSGSYEQYF.

This chain links TRBV28 with TRBJ2-5; 13 bases line up with TRBD2. From germline, CDR1 is MDHEN and CDR2 SYDVKM. This CDR3 has 17 amino acids. J gave up 3 bases and V 6 bases, and 10 bases lay outside the gene matches. The CDR3 region has the DNA TGTGCCAGCAGCTTAACTAGCGGGAGGGACGTTAAAGAGACCCAGTACTTC. It encodes CASSLTSGRDVKETQYF.

V is TRBV7-9 and J is TRBJ1-4; the D gene is possibly TRBD1 (5 bases). Trimming removed 4 bases from V and 0 bases from J, with 9 bases in between. The CDR3 totals 15 residues. CDR1 and CDR2 from the germline V gene are SEHNR and FQNEAQ (reference sequence). The CDR3 reads CASSSWDATNEKLFF. For the CDR3, the DNA is TGTGCCAGCAGCTCCTGGGACGCAACTAATGAAAAACTGTTTTTT.

This sequence joins TRBV4-1 and TRBJ2-1, with TRBD2 matching over 10 bases. CDR3 length equals 18 residues. The V gene's germline CDR1 is MGHRA and CDR2 YSYEKL. Losses at the gene ends were 4 bases for V and 6 bases for J; bases not matched to a gene: 15. Here the CDR3 DNA reads TGCGCCAGCAGCCGAGGCGTGCTAGCGGGAGATCGGGGCAATGAGCAGTTCTTC. Translation gives CASSRGVLAGDRGNEQFF.

The chain recombines TRBV2 with TRBJ2-7; D is unresolved. V was shortened by 4 bases and J by 5 bases, with 9 bases between the two germline ends. In germline, CDR1 is SNHLY, CDR2 FYNNEI. This CDR3 has 12 amino acids. The CDR3 loop is CASSAAGDEQYF. CDR3 bases: TGTGCCAGCAGTGCAGCCGGAGACGAGCAGTACTTC.

This clone showed up just once. This chain joins TRBV6-6 and TRBJ2-7; D is unresolved. The CDR3 has 14 residues. The germline V and J ends were trimmed by 6 bases and 2 bases, with 14 bases remaining between them. Germline CDR1 reads MNHNY; CDR2 reads SVGAGI (reference sequence). The CDR3 spells CASRDGRWTYEQYF. CDR3 DNA: TGTGCCAGCAGGGACGGACGGTGGACCTACGAGCAGTACTTC.

The rearrangement links TRBV5-1 to TRBJ1-1; D may be TRBD1 (5 bases). CDR1 and CDR2 from the germline V gene are SGHRS and YFSETQ. The V gene lost 0 bases and the J gene lost 1 base, with 22 bases spanning the gap. The CDR3 length is 19 residues. For the CDR3, the DNA is TGCGCCAGCAGCTTGGCCGGGGGGGACCCGGAGGCGACGAACACTGAAGCTTTCTTT. Translating it yields CASSLAGGDPEATNTEAFF.

The CDR3: CASSPLGGTGVYGYTF. DNA of the CDR3: TGTGCCAGCTCACCTCTAGGTGGGACAGGAGTGTATGGCTACACCTTC. The chain carries TRBV18 and TRBJ1-2, with TRBD1 matching 8 bases. Trimming at V came to 3 bases and at J to 5 bases, leaving 11 bases not matched to a gene. CDR3 length equals 16 residues. Germline CDR1 is KGHSH and CDR2 is LQKENI.

This chain joins TRBV5-1 and TRBJ2-1; 11 bases agree with TRBD2. After removal of 2 bases from V and 14 bases from J, the junction contained 3 bases not matched to a gene. Per the germline V gene, CDR1 is SGHRS and CDR2 is YFSETQ. CDR3 length equals 12 residues. The CDR3 DNA is TGCGCCAGCAGCTTACTAGCGGGGGTGGAGTTCTTC. Protein: CASSLLAGVEFF.

This chain connects TRBV11-2 to TRBJ1-5; the D gene is possibly TRBD1 (6 bases). Deletions cut 5 bases from V and 6 bases from J, with 17 bases between. This CDR3 comprises 15 residues. Germline V lookup: CDR1 SGHAT, CDR2 FQNNGV. The CDR3 is CASSIGRGSGQPQHF. DNA for the CDR3: TGTGCCAGCAGCATAGGCAGGGGATCGGGTCAGCCCCAGCATTTT.

The chain carries TRBV10-3 and TRBJ2-5; D call uncertain. This CDR3 contains 13 residues. With 4 bases removed from V and 5 bases from J, the gap between germline ends came to 11 bases. CDR1 and CDR2 from the germline V gene are ENHRY and SYGVKD. This CDR3 reads CAISGLGLETQYF. CDR3 DNA sequence: TGTGCCATCAGTGGTTTAGGGCTGGAGACCCAGTACTTC.

The chain carries TRBV28 and TRBJ2-3; the D is unclear. V lost 7 bases to trimming and J lost 7 bases, with 9 bases between them. Per the germline V gene, CDR1 is MDHEN and CDR2 is SYDVKM. This CDR3 region has 11 residues. The CDR3 protein is CASTMSHTQYF. CDR3 in DNA: TGTGCCAGCACGATGAGTCATACGCAGTATTTT.

This chain uses TRBV28 with TRBJ2-2, with D unresolved. V was shortened by 6 bases and J by 8 bases, with 16 bases between the two germline ends. The CDR3 contains 14 residues. Germline V gene sequence: CDR1 MDHEN, CDR2 SYDVKM. Here the CDR3 reads CASRLDDLLGELFF. The CDR3 DNA reads TGTGCCAGCAGACTGGACGATTTGCTTGGGGAGCTGTTTTTT.

The chain recombines TRBV7-2 with TRBJ1-2, with unresolved D. The germline gives CDR1 SGHTA, CDR2 FQGNSA. Trimming took off 1 base at V and 1 base at J, with 10 bases between the two ends. The CDR3 runs 15 residues. Written as DNA, the CDR3 is TGTGCCAGCAGCTTAGAAGGTAGAGATAACTATGGCTACACCTTC. Translated, it gives CASSLEGRDNYGYTF.

The chain carries TRBV5-1 and TRBJ2-7, with 7 bases fitting TRBD1. The CDR3 length is 15 residues. Germline CDR1 and CDR2: SGHRS and YFSETQ. V shed 4 bases, J shed 0 bases, and the junction held 7 bases outside the gene matches. The CDR3 protein is CASSRTRDSSYEQYF. DNA for the CDR3: TGCGCCAGCAGCAGAACCCGGGACAGCTCCTACGAGCAGTACTTC.

The CDR3 region has the DNA TGTGCCAGCAGTGGACGTTTCACTGAAGCTTTCTTT. Encoded protein: CASSGRFTEAFF. The V call is TRBV2, the J call TRBJ1-1; D gene ambiguous. CDR3 length: 12 residues. Trimming removed 4 bases from V and 4 bases from J, with 7 bases in between. CDR1 and CDR2 from the germline V gene are SNHLY and FYNNEI.

This chain links TRBV30 with TRBJ1-6; 7 positions match TRBD1. Germline CDR1 is GTSNPN and CDR2 is SVGIG (reference sequence). Trimming at V came to 5 bases and at J to 5 bases, leaving 6 bases not matched to a gene. The length of the CDR3 is 14 residues. This CDR3 reads CAWSSGTDNSPLHF. DNA for the CDR3: TGTGCCTGGTCGTCCGGGACAGATAATTCACCCCTCCACTTT.

The chain has TRBV5-1 and TRBJ2-7; the match to TRBD2 covers 12 bases. V dropped 0 bases and J dropped 4; count of bases not matched to a gene: 5. This CDR3 is built from 16 residues. Per germline, CDR1 SGHRS and CDR2 YFSETQ. CDR3 in amino acids: CASSLATSGRGYEQYF. Written as DNA, the CDR3 is TGCGCCAGCAGCTTGGCGACTAGCGGGAGAGGTTACGAGCAGTACTTC.

The CDR3 loop reads CASSRDREGYGYTF. DNA for the CDR3: TGCGCCAGCAGCCGCGACAGGGAGGGCTATGGCTACACCTTC. The rearrangement uses TRBV4-1 and TRBJ1-2, with 7 nucleotides matching TRBD1. CDR1 is MGHRA and CDR2 is YSYEKL in the germline V gene. J lost 4 bases, V lost 4 bases, and 6 bases had no gene match. The CDR3 length is 14 residues.

The gene calls are TRBV5-5 and TRBJ1-5, with D unclear. The CDR3 totals 16 residues. The germline V gene encodes CDR1 SGHKS and CDR2 YYEKEE (reference sequence). Trimming removed 0 bases from V and 2 bases from J, with 12 bases in between. CDR3 in DNA: TGTGCCAGCAGCTTGGTTCAGGTTTATGGCAATCAGCCCCAGCATTTT. Translating gives CASSLVQVYGNQPQHF.

The chain couples TRBV18 to TRBJ1-1; the D is unclear. V was shortened by 2 bases and J by 7 bases, with 11 bases between the two germline ends. The CDR3 contains 13 residues. The germline gives CDR1 KGHSH, CDR2 LQKENI. The CDR3, as DNA: TGTGCCAGCTCACCATCCCCTTTAGGTGAAGCTTTCTTT. It translates to CASSPSPLGEAFF.

The chain recombines TRBV6-5 with TRBJ1-4; D unresolved. The CDR3 spans 15 residues. The V end lost 2 bases, the J end lost 4 bases, and 11 bases lay between the germline ends. Germline CDR1 MNHEY, CDR2 SVGAGI. CDR3 sequence: CASSYLSMHNEKLFF. CDR3 sequence (DNA): TGTGCCAGCAGTTACCTTTCCATGCATAATGAAAAACTGTTTTTT.